The present T cell receptor beta chain was sequenced within a study of Graves' ophthalmopathy and Graves' hyperthyroidism. Study information: Peripheral blood was obtained at first diagnosis, ahead of any treatment. The study's findings and limits: Between ophthalmopathy and stable hyperthyroidism, a 13-signature model drew a separation with 85% to 90% sensitivity and approximately 77% specificity.

Many counts were recorded for this clonotype. What it binds is unknown. Amplification of TCR beta CDR3 regions used RNA transcripts. First-round RT-PCR employed HTBI primers, with a second-round multiplex PCR after it. TCRdb reanalysed the multiplex PCR reads using MiXCR and keeps one entry per CDR3 protein. The table includes hundreds of thousands of distinct CDR3 sequences, around 15% detected once. Patients were excluded if they had other autoimmune diseases or uncontrolled infections, and likewise if pregnancy or lactation applied. The clonotype comes from a woman under 40 with Graves' ophthalmopathy. Sequenced sample: blood.

The chain's CDR3 is CASSSVGGGRSGNQPQHF. The DNA of the CDR3 is TGTGCCAGCAGTTCCGTGGGAGGGGGCAGGTCGGGCAATCAGCCCCAGCATTTT. The genes are TRBV6-2 or TRBV6-3 and TRBJ1-5; 7 nucleotides agree with TRBD1. The length of the CDR3 is 18 residues. Losses at the gene ends were 4 bases for V and 2 bases for J; bases not matched to a gene: 14. In germline, CDR1 is MNHEY, CDR2 SVGEGT.